One and the same sample provided the 9 T cell receptor beta chains below, sequenced in a study of CD8 T cells in Susac syndrome. It was with random hexamers that about 0.45 to 1 ug RNA was reverse transcribed. TCRdb reanalysed the immunoSEQ multiplex PCR reads using MiXCR and keeps one entry per CDR3 protein. The sample lists about 300,000 distinct CDR3 sequences, 65% to 90% seen once, with around 0.2% in the top ten. Sequencing was performed on CD8+ T cells from PBMCs. The receptors originated from a human donor with multiple sclerosis.

The V and J genes are TRBV7-9 and TRBJ2-5, with D perhaps TRBD2 (6 bases). The V and J ends lost 5 bases and 4 bases respectively, with 14 bases between them. Germline CDR1 reads SEHNR; CDR2 reads FQNEAQ (reference sequence). There are 14 residues in the CDR3. Here the CDR3 reads CASSPLIGGETQYF. The CDR3 nucleotides read TGTGCCAGCAGCCCCCTCATCGGGGGAGAGACCCAGTACTTC.

The chain uses TRBV7-9 and TRBJ2-7; D could derive from TRBD1 or TRBD2 (5 bases each). The CDR3 is 16 amino acids. The ends were cut back, 1 base at V and 2 bases at J, with 15 bases in the middle. The germline CDR1 and CDR2 sequences are SEHNR and FQNEAQ (reference sequence). CDR3 sequence reads: CASSLVGAGTPYEQYF. For the CDR3, the DNA is TGTGCCAGCAGCTTAGTAGGGGCAGGGACCCCCTACGAGCAGTACTTC.

This clonotype was seen a handful of times. This chain connects TRBV18 to TRBJ2-7; 8 nucleotides agree with TRBD1. Germline CDR1 is KGHSH and CDR2 is LQKENI. This CDR3 has 14 residues. The ends lost 6 bases at V and 2 bases at J; junction bases unmatched: 6. In DNA form, the CDR3 reads TGTGCCAGCTCTACGGACAGGGAACCCTACGAGCAGTACTTC. Protein product: CASSTDREPYEQYF. Filled out from reference TRBV18 and TRBJ2-7, the complete variable domain reads NAGVMQNPRHLVRRRGQEARLRCSPMKGHSHVYWYRQLPEEGLKFMVYLQKENIIDESGMPKERFSAEFPKEGPSILRIQQVVRGDSAAYFCASSTDREPYEQYFGPGTRLTVT.

The chain links TRBV7-8 to TRBJ2-1; TRBD1 aligns across 7 bases. CDR3 length equals 16 residues. The junction had 9 bases not matched to a gene; V was cut back by 1 base and J by 6 bases. Per the germline V gene, CDR1 is SGHVS and CDR2 is FQNEAQ. The CDR3 reads CASSLVPTGWGNEQFF. Written as DNA, the CDR3 is TGTGCCAGCAGCTTAGTACCGACAGGGTGGGGCAATGAGCAGTTCTTC. The full variable domain, completed using reference TRBV7-8 and TRBJ2-1, is GAGVSQSPRYKVAKRGQDVALRCDPISGHVSLFWYQQALGQGPEFLTYFQNEAQLDKSGLPSDRFFAERPEGSVSTLKIQRTQQEDSAVYLCASSLVPTGWGNEQFFGPGTRLTVL.

This clonotype has just a few counts. The germline gene is not matched at one end of the junction; a read error may be the cause. This chain links TRBV5-1 with TRBJ2-1; D possibly corresponds to TRBD2 (6 bases). There are 15 residues in the CDR3. Germline V CDR1 and CDR2: SGHRS, YFSETQ. DNA of the CDR3: TGCGCCAGTAGCTTCGTAGCGGTCGGTTACAATGAGCAGTTCTTC. Protein product: CASSFVAVGYNEQFF.

This clonotype has just a few counts. The V call is TRBV12-3 or TRBV12-4, the J call TRBJ1-2, with D uncertain. The V gene lost 0 bases and the J gene lost 0 bases, with 8 bases spanning the gap. This CDR3 has 15 residues. Written as DNA, the CDR3 is TGTGCCAGCAGTTTAGCGCCCACGGCTAACTATGGCTACACCTTC. This encodes CASSLAPTANYGYTF.

The V call is TRBV6-4, the J call TRBJ2-7, with a possible D match to TRBD1 (5 bases). Trimming removed 3 bases from V and 2 bases from J, with 17 bases in between. CDR3 length equals 16 residues. Germline loops: CDR1 MRHNA, CDR2 SNTAGT. The CDR3, as DNA: TGTGCCAGCAGTGAATCTTATGACAGTTTGCCCTACGAGCAGTACTTC. This translates into CASSESYDSLPYEQYF.

This clonotype occurred once. The chain is built from TRBV6-5 and TRBJ2-1, with TRBD2 matching 11 bases. This CDR3 is 16 amino acids long. V was clipped by 3 bases and J by 10 bases; unmatched bases: 11. Germline CDR1 reads MNHEY; CDR2 reads SVGAGI. The CDR3 region has the DNA TGTGCCAGCAGTTATCCAATAGCGGGAGGGGGTCGGGAGCAGTTCTTC. Its translation is CASSYPIAGGGREQFF.

This clonotype was detected only once. The chain joins TRBV29-1 to TRBJ2-1, with TRBD2 identical over 10 bases. The CDR3 covers 14 residues. The germline gives CDR1 SQVTM, CDR2 ANQGSEA. The ends lost 0 bases at V and 4 bases at J; junction bases unmatched: 0. The CDR3 sequence: CSVEETSGYNEQFF. For the CDR3, the DNA is TGCAGCGTTGAAGAGACTAGCGGGTACAATGAGCAGTTCTTC.